Included here is one TCR beta chain sequence, with context. TCRdb analysed the 5' RACE reads with MiXCR anew, one entry per CDR3 protein. Of approximately 1.8 million distinct CDR3 sequences in the sample, less than 35% were seen once. The data were taken from a study of identical twins. V dropped 3 bases and J dropped 4 bases, with 11 bases sitting between them. CDR1 and CDR2 (germline): SGHDT, YYEEEE. The CDR3 has 14 residues. The chain carries TRBV5-6 and TRBJ1-5; TRBD1 is a possible D gene (6 bases). The sequence was collected from a newborn girl in good health. Sequencing input: cord blood. CDR3 amino acids: CASSSGDRNQPQHF. The DNA for the CDR3 is TGTGCCAGCAGCTCAGGGGATAGGAATCAGCCCCAGCATTTT.